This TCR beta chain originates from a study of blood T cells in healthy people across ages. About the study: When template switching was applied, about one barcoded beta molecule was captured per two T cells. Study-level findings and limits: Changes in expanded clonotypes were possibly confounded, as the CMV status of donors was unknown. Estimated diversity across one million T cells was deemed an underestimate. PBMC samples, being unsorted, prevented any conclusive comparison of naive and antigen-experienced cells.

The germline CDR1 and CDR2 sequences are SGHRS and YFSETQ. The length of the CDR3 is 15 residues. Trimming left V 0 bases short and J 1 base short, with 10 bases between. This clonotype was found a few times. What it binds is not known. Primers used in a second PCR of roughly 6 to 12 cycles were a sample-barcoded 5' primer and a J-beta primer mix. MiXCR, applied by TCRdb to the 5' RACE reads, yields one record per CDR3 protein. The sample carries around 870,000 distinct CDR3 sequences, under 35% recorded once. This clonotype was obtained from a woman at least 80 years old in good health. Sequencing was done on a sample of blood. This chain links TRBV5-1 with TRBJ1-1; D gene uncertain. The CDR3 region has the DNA TGCGCCAGCAGCTTGGTAGAGCAGCCGAACACTGAAGCTTTCTTT. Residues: CASSLVEQPNTEAFF.